This record concerns one TCR beta chain sequence. Sequenced by immunoSEQ multiplex PCR; TCRdb stores in-frame clones only, minus some. The table lists about 580,000 clones, roughly 98% of them singletons. This sample was included in a study of shared clonotypes between healthy human individuals. The naive CD8 fraction comprised CD45RO-negative cells positively selected for CCR7 and excluded terminally differentiated effector memory CD45RA+ cells. Trimming left V 5 bases short and J 8 bases short, with 10 bases between. Germline assignment: CDR1 SNHLY and CDR2 FYNNEI. The CDR3 is 12 residues long. Sequenced sample: naive CD8+ T cells sorted from blood. The gene calls are TRBV2 and TRBJ2-1; no clear D. This TCR was recovered from a young man in good health. In DNA, the CDR3 is TGTGCCAGCAGTATGGTAGAACATGAGCAGTTCTTC. Amino acid sequence: CASSMVEHEQFF.